The rows below give T cell receptor beta chains drawn from one sample of a study of CD8+ T cells in alopecia areata. Data came from immunoSEQ multiplex PCR; TCRdb stores just in-frame clones and leaves some out. The repertoire holds more than 140,000 clones, with 86% as singletons. Here the sequenced sample was CD8+ T cells sorted from blood, taken at week 4, from a patient treated with tofacitinib. These receptors were collected from a human donor with alopecia areata. CDR3s include the opening cysteine and the closing phenylalanine or tryptophan. D genes are given only for firm matches. Rows may omit the clone size; those that give it use once, few, many or a size class.

v_call	j_call	d_call	clone_size	cdr3_nt	cdr3_aa
TRBV6-6	TRBJ2-1	.	.	TGTGCCAGCAGTTACTCGTGGTCCGATGAGCAGTTCTTC	CASSYSWSDEQFF
TRBV7-9	TRBJ1-2	.	.	TGTGCCAGCAGCCACCCCGGGACCTATGGCTACACCTTC	CASSHPGTYGYTF
TRBV11-2	TRBJ2-3	TRBD2	.	TGTGCCAGCAGCACTCCCACCAGCGGGGGGGCCGGGACCACAGATACGCAGTATTTT	CASSTPTSGGAGTTDTQYF
TRBV7-9	TRBJ2-7	.	.	TGTGCCAGCAGCCCCGTAGTTTACGAGCAGTACTTC	CASSPVVYEQYF
TRBV4-1	TRBJ2-7	TRBD2	once	TGCGCCAGCAGCCAAGATCGGGAAGGGACTATCTCCTACGAGCAGTACTTC	CASSQDREGTISYEQYF
TRBV6-5	TRBJ1-2	.	.	TGTGCCAGCAGTTACGGGAGCGGGGCTGGCTACACCTTC	CASSYGSGAGYTF
TRBV6-1	TRBJ2-3	.	.	TGTGCCAGCAGTGACGTGGGAAAGGTGATGGCAGATACGCAGTATTTT	CASSDVGKVMADTQYF
TRBV5-1	TRBJ2-7	.	.	TGCGCCAGCTCCCTGATCTCCACCTACGAGCAGTACTTC	CASSLISTYEQYF
TRBV7-9	TRBJ1-2	.	.	TGTGCCAGCAGCTCCGCCCTGGGGAACTATGGCTACACCTTC	CASSSALGNYGYTF
TRBV29-1	TRBJ1-1	TRBD1	.	TGCAGCCCTCAGACAGGGCTGAAAGCTTTCTTT	CSPQTGLKAFF
TRBV14	TRBJ2-1	.	once	TGTGCCAGCAGCCAAGTTATAGGGAGGAGGGATGAGCAGTTCTTC	CASSQVIGRRDEQFF
TRBV4-1	TRBJ2-1	.	once	TGCGCCAGCAGCCAAGATGGCCCGTTGACTAGTATCTATGAGCAGTTCTTC	CASSQDGPLTSIYEQFF
TRBV27	TRBJ2-6	.	.	TGTGCCAGCAGTTTAATTGGGGCCAACGTCCTGACTTTC	CASSLIGANVLTF
TRBV4-1	TRBJ2-1	.	.	TGCGCCAGCAGCCACGGGGGAGGAGAGCAGTTCTTC	CASSHGGGEQFF
TRBV29-1	TRBJ2-5	.	once	TGCAGCGTTGATGGCGGGACTTTCCAAGAGACCCAGTACTTC	CSVDGGTFQETQYF
TRBV7-9	TRBJ2-3	TRBD2	.	TGTGCCAGCAGTACTACTAGCGGGAGAGGGGATACGCAGTATTTT	CASSTTSGRGDTQYF
TRBV30	TRBJ1-1	.	.	TGTGCCTGGGACTGGGCAGGGAGGGACACTGAAGCTTTCTTT	CAWDWAGRDTEAFF
TRBV2	TRBJ2-1	.	.	TGTGCCAGCGCGGTTGTGGGATATGAGCAGTTCTTC	CASAVVGYEQFF
TRBV7-9	TRBJ1-1	.	few	TGTGCCAGCAGCTTATCAGGGCGCAGGGAGACTGAAGCTTTCTTT	CASSLSGRRETEAFF
TRBV18	TRBJ2-1	TRBD1	.	TGTGCCAGCTCACCCTCCCGACAGGGCTCCTACAATGAGCAGTTCTTC	CASSPSRQGSYNEQFF
TRBV6-5	TRBJ2-7	.	.	TGTGCCAGCAGTTACGACGTGCAGGGCCACGAGCAGTACTTC	CASSYDVQGHEQYF
TRBV6-5	TRBJ2-7	.	.	TGTGCCAGCAGTTACTCGTTGGTCAGTTCAAACTACGAGCAGTACTTC	CASSYSLVSSNYEQYF
TRBV13	TRBJ2-7	TRBD2	.	TGTGCCAGCAGGACTAGCGGGATAAACGAGCAGTACTTC	CASRTSGINEQYF
TRBV10-2	TRBJ2-7	TRBD1	.	TGCGCCAGCAGTGAGGGACAGGACTACGAGCAGTACTTC	CASSEGQDYEQYF
TRBV7-6	TRBJ1-1	.	.	TGTGCCAGCAGCTTCTTGAGGGGGAGGGACACTGAAGCTTTCTTT	CASSFLRGRDTEAFF
TRBV5-6	TRBJ2-2	.	once	TGTGCCAGCAGTAGGCGGGAAGGATCGAACACCGGGGAGCTGTTTTTT	CASSRREGSNTGELFF
TRBV5-4	TRBJ2-7	.	.	TGTGCCAGCAGCTGGTGCGGGTACGAGCAGTACTTC	CASSWCGYEQYF
TRBV15	TRBJ2-6	TRBD1	.	TGTGCCACCAGCTCTCCCGGGACAGGGGTCAACGTCCTGACTTTC	CATSSPGTGVNVLTF
TRBV29-1	TRBJ2-7	TRBD1	.	TGCAGCGTTGAGATAACAGGGGGCGAAGGATCCTACGAGCAGTACTTC	CSVEITGGEGSYEQYF
TRBV6-1	TRBJ2-1	.	.	TGTGCCAGCAGTGCAATGAGCATGGGTGAGCAGTTCTTC	CASSAMSMGEQFF
TRBV4-1	TRBJ2-2	.	.	TGCGCCAGCAGCTCAAGTTGGGCCACCGGGGAGCTGTTTTTT	CASSSSWATGELFF
TRBV7-6	TRBJ2-7	TRBD1	.	TGTGCCAGCAGCTTGACAGGGGTAGGCGAGCAGTACTTC	CASSLTGVGEQYF
TRBV29-1	TRBJ2-7	.	.	TGCGGCGGATGGAATAATCCCTACGAGCAGTACTTC	CGGWNNPYEQYF
TRBV29-1	TRBJ2-1	.	few	TGCAGCGTTGAAGATCCGTCTGGCTCCTACAATGAGCAGTTCTTC	CSVEDPSGSYNEQFF
TRBV29-1	TRBJ2-7	TRBD2	.	TGCAGCGGGAGCGGGACTAGCGGATCTTACGAGCAGTACTTC	CSGSGTSGSYEQYF
TRBV29-1	TRBJ1-1	.	.	TGCAGCGTTGAAGATCCCTCAGCCGGGCAAGGATACACTGAAGCTTTCTTT	CSVEDPSAGQGYTEAFF
TRBV5-1	TRBJ1-4	.	once	TGCGCCAGCAGCTTGGGCGAAAAACTGTTTTTT	CASSLGEKLFF
TRBV29-1	TRBJ2-1	TRBD2	.	TGCAGCGTTGAAGTTAGTGAAGGACTAGCAGGTATCAATGAGCAGTTCTTC	CSVEVSEGLAGINEQFF
TRBV29-1	TRBJ2-2	.	.	TGCAGCGTTGATCGGGGCGGGGAGCTGTTTTTT	CSVDRGGELFF
TRBV27	TRBJ1-2	.	.	TGTGCCAGCAGTTCCCACAGGGTTCTCCACTATAGCTACACCTTC	CASSSHRVLHYSYTF